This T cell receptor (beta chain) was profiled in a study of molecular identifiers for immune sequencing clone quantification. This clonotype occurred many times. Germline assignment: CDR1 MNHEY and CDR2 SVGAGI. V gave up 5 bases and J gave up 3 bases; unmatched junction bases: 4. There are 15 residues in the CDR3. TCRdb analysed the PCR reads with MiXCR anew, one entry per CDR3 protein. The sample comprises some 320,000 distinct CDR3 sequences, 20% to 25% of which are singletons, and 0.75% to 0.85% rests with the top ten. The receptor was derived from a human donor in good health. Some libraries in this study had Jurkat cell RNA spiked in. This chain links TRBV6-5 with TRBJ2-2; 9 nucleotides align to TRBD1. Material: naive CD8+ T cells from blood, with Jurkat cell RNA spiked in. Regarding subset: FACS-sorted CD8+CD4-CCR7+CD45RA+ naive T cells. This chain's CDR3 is CASSRQGVDTGELFF. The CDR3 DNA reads TGTGCCAGCAGTAGACAGGGGGTAGACACCGGGGAGCTGTTTTTT.